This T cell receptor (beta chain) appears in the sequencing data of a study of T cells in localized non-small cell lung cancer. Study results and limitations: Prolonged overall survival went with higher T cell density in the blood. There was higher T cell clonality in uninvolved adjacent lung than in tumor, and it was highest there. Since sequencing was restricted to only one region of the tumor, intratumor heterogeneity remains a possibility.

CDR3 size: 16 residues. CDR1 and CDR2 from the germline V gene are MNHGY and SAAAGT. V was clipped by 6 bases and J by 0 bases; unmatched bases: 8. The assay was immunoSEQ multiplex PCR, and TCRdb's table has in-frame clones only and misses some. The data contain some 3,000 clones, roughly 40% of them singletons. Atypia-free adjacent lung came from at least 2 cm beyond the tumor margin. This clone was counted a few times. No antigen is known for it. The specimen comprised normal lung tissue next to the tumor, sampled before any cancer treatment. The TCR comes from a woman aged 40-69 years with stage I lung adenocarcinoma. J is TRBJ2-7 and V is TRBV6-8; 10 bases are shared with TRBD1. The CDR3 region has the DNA TGTGCCAGCAGGTCCCCGGGACAGGGGCGCTCCTACGAGCAGTACTTC. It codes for CASRSPGQGRSYEQYF.